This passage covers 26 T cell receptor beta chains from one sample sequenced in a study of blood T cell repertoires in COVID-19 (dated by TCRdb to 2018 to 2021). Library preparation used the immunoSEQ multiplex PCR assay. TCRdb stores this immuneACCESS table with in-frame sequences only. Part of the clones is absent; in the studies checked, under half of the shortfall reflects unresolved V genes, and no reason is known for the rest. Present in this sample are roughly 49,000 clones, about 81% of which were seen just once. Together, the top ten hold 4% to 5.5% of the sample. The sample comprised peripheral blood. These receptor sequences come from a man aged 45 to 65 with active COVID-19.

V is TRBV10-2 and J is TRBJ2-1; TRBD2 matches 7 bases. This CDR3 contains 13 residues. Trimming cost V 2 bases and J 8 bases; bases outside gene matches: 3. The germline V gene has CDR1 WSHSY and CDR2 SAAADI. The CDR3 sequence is CASSEGGVDEQFF. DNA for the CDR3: TGCGCCAGCAGTGAGGGGGGGGTCGATGAGCAGTTCTTC.

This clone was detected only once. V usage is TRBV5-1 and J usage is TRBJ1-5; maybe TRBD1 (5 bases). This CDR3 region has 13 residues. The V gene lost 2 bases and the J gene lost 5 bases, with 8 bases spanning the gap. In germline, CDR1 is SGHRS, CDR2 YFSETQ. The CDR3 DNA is TGCGCCAGCAGCTTTACGGGGGATCAGCCCCAGCATTTT. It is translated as CASSFTGDQPQHF.

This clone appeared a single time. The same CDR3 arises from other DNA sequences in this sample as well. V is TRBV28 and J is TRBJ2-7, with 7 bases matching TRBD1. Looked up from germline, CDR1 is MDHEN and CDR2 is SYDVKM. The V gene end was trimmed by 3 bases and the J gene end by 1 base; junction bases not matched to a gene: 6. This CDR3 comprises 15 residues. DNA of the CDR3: TGTGCCAGCAGTTTGATACAGGGGCTTTCCTACGAGCAGTACTTC. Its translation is CASSLIQGLSYEQYF.

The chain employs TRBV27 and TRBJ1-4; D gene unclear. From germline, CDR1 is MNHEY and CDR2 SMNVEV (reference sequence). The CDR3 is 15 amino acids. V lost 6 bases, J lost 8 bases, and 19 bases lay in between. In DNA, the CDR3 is TGTGCCAGCAGCCACCCCGACTTACTCCGAGAAAAACTGTTTTTT. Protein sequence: CASSHPDLLREKLFF. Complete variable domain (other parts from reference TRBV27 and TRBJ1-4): EAQVTQNPRYLITVTGKKLTVTCSQNMNHEYMSWYRQDPGLGLRQIYYSMNVEVTDKGDVPEGYKVSRKEKRNFPLILESPSPNQTSLYFCASSHPDLLREKLFFGSGTQLSVL.

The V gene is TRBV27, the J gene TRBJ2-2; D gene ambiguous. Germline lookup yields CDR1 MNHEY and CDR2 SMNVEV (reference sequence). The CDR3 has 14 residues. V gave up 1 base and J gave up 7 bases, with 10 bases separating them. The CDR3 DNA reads TGTGCCAGCAGTTTATACCAGGTGAACGGGGAGCTGTTTTTT. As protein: CASSLYQVNGELFF.

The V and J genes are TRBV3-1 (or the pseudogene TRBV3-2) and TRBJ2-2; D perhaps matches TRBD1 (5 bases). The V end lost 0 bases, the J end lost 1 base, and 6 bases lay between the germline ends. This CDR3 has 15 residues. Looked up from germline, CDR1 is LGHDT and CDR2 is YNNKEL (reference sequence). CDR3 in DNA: TGTGCCAGCAGCCAAGAAGACAGGAACACCGGGGAGCTGTTTTTT. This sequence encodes CASSQEDRNTGELFF.

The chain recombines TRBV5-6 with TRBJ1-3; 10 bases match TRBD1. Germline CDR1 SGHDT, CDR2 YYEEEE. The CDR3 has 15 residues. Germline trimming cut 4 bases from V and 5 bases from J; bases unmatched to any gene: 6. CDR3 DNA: TGTGCCAGCAGCGCCGGGACAGGGGATCGAAACACCATATATTTT. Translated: CASSAGTGDRNTIYF.

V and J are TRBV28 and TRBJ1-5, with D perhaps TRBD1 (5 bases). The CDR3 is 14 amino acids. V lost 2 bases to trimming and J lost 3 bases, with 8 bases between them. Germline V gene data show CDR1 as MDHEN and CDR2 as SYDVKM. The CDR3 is CASSLVQANQPQHF. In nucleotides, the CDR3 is TGTGCCAGCAGTTTAGTACAGGCCAATCAGCCCCAGCATTTT.

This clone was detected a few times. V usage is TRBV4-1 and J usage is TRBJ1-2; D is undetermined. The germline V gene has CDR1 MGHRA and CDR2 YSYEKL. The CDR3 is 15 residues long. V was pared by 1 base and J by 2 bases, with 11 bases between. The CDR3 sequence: CASSQAKQENYGYTF. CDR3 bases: TGCGCCAGCAGCCAAGCCAAGCAGGAAAACTATGGCTACACCTTC.

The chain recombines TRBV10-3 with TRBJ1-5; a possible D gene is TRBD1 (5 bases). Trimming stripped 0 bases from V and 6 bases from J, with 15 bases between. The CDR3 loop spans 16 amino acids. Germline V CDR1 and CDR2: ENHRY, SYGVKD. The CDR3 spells CAISESTTAGGQPQHF. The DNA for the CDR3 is TGTGCCATCAGTGAGTCGACGACAGCGGGCGGTCAGCCCCAGCATTTT.

CDR3 sequence: CASSERGGPATEAFF. The CDR3, as DNA: TGTGCCAGCAGTGAGCGGGGCGGGCCGGCCACTGAAGCTTTCTTT. The chain combines TRBV2 with TRBJ1-1; possibly TRBD1 for D (5 bases). There are 15 residues in the CDR3. Deletions cut 3 bases from V and 4 bases from J, with 15 bases between. CDR1 SNHLY and CDR2 FYNNEI come from the germline V gene.

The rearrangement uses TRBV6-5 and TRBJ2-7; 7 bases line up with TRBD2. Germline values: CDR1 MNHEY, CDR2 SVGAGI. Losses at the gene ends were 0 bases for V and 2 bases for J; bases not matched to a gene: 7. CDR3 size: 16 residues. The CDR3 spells CASSYSFDGGTYEQYF. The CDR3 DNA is TGTGCCAGCAGTTACTCCTTCGACGGGGGGACCTACGAGCAGTACTTC.

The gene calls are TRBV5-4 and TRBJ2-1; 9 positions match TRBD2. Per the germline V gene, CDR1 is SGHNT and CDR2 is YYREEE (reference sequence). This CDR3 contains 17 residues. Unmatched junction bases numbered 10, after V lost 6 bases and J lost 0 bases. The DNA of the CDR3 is TGTGCCAGCACCCATAGGAGTAGCGGGGGCTCCTACAATGAGCAGTTCTTC. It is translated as CASTHRSSGGSYNEQFF.

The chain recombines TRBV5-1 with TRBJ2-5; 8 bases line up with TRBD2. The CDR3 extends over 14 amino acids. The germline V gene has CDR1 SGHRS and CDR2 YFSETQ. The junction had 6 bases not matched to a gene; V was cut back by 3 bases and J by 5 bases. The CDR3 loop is CASSSGLAEETQYF. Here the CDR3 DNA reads TGCGCCAGCAGCTCCGGACTAGCCGAGGAGACCCAGTACTTC.

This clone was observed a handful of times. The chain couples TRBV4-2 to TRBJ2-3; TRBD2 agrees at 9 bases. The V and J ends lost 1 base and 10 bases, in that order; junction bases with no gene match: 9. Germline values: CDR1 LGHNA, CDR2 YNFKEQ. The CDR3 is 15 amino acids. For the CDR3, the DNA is TGTGCCAGCAGCCAAGGACTAGCGGAGGGGGATCCGCAGTATTTT. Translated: CASSQGLAEGDPQYF.

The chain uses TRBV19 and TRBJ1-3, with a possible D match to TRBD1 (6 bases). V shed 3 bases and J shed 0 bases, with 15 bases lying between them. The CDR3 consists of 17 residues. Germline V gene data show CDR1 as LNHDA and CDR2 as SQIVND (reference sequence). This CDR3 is CASSIILGQTSGNTIYF. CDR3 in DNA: TGTGCCAGTAGTATCATTCTGGGACAAACCTCTGGAAACACCATATATTTT.

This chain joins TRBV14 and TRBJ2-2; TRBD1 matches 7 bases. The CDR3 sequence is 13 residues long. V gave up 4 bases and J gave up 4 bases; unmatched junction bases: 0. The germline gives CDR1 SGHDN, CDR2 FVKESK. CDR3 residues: CASSRQGTGELFF. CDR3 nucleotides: TGTGCCAGCAGCCGACAGGGCACCGGGGAGCTGTTTTTT.

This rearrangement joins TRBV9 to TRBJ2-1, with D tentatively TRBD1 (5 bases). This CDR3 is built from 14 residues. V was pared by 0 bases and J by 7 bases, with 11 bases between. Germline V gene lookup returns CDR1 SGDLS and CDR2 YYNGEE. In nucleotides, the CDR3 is TGTGCCAGCAGCGTAGGGGAAGGGGTAAATGAGCAGTTCTTC. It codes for CASSVGEGVNEQFF.

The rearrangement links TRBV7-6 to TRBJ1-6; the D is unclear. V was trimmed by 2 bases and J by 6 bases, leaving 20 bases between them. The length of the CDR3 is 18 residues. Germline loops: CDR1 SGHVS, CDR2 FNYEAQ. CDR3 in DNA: TGTGCCAGCAGCTTATACGGTCAAGACTCGCGGATTAATTCACCCCTCCACTTT. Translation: CASSLYGQDSRINSPLHF.

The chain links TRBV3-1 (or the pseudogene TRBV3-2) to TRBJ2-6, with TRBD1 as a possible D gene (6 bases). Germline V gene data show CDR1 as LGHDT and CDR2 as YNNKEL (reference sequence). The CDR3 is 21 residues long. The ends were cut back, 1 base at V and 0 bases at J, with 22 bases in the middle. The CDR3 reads CASSQGHRPGAPLSGANVLTF. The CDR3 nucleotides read TGTGCCAGCAGCCAAGGCCATCGACCAGGGGCCCCCCTCTCTGGGGCCAACGTCCTGACTTTC.

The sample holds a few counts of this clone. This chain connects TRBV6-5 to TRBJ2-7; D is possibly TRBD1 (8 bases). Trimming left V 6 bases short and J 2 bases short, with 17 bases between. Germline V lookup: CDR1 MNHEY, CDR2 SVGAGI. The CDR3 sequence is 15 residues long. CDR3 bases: TGTGCCAGCAGCCTTTACAGGGGGGGGCCCTACGAGCAGTACTTC. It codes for CASSLYRGGPYEQYF.

The CDR3 DNA is TGTGCCAGCAGCTTAAATCCGGGGGGGGCCGGAGAGACCCAGTACTTC. Encoded protein: CASSLNPGGAGETQYF. V usage is TRBV7-2 and J usage is TRBJ2-5; 8 bases are a match to TRBD2. The CDR3 has 16 amino acids. The V gene end was trimmed by 2 bases and the J gene end by 4 bases; junction bases not matched to a gene: 9. Germline lookup yields CDR1 SGHTA and CDR2 FQGNSA.

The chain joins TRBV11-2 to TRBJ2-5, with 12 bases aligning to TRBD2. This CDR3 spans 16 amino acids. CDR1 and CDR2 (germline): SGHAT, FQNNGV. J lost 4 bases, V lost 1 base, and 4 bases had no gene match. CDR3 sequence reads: CASSLGTSGVGETQYF. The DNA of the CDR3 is TGTGCCAGCAGCTTAGGGACTAGCGGGGTCGGAGAGACCCAGTACTTC.

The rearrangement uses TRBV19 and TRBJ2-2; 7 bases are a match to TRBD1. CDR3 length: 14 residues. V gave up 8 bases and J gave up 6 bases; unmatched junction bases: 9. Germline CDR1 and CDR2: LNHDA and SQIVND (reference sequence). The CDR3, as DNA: TGTGCCAGTGAAAACAGGGGAGTCGCCGGGGAGCTGTTTTTT. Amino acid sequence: CASENRGVAGELFF.

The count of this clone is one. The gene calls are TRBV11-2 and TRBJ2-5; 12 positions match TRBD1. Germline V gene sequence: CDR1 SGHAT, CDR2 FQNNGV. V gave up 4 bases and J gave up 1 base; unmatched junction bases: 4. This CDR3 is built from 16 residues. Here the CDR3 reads CASSSRDRGLQETQYF. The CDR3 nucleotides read TGTGCCAGCAGCTCCCGGGACAGGGGGCTCCAAGAGACCCAGTACTTC.

DNA for the CDR3: TGCAGCGCCCGGATCGGGAGGGGCTATGGCTACACCTTC. Translating it yields CSARIGRGYGYTF. This chain links TRBV29-1 with TRBJ1-2, with TRBD1 as a possible D gene (5 bases). This CDR3 is built from 13 residues. Per the germline V gene, CDR1 is SQVTM and CDR2 is ANQGSEA. Trimming pared 7 bases from V and 4 bases from J, leaving 16 bases between.